This T cell receptor beta chain was identified during a study of OX40 agonist ivuxolimab in advanced cancers. About the research overall: Hepatocellular carcinoma, melanoma, renal cell or head and neck cancer affected the dose-escalation patients.

The CDR3 extends over 13 amino acids. The V end lost 1 base, the J end lost 7 bases, and 10 bases lay between the germline ends. CDR1 and CDR2 from the germline V gene are SQVTM and ANQGSEA. The study's findings and limits: Among T cells, CD8+ cells averaged more expanded clones than CD4+ cells. Relatively little clonal expansion, among the lowest observed, appeared in partial responders at 0.1-3.0 mg/kg.

A word on this clone: The antigen is not known.

Profiled with immunoSEQ multiplex PCR; TCRdb holds only in-frame clones, not every one. Seen here are approximately 80,000 clones, under 95% observed once, and the top ten hold approximately 0.39%. Baseline, cycle 4 day 1, and cycle 7 day 1 were the blood sampling points. The sample here was CD4+ or CD8+ T cells sorted from blood, taken in a trial of the OX40 agonist ivuxolimab. This TCR derives from an adult with an advanced solid tumor such as melanoma, head and neck, liver or kidney cancer. The chain joins TRBV29-1 to TRBJ1-4; D perhaps matches TRBD1 (6 bases). The CDR3 region has the DNA TGCAGCGTTGAAGGGGGGGCGGGTGAAAAACTGTTTTTT. Protein product: CSVEGGAGEKLFF.